Listed below are T cell receptor beta chains from one sample, sequenced in a study of tumor and adjacent non-tumor tissue in lung cancer. MiXCR was run by TCRdb on the multiplex PCR reads, yielding one entry per CDR3 protein. Of about 75,000 distinct CDR3 sequences listed, around 70% were seen once; the top ten hold around a quarter. Input material: distant non-tumor lung tissue. The receptors were sampled from a woman aged 45-65 years with non-small cell lung cancer. Each CDR3 is given with its conserved first and last residue. A D gene is named only where the DNA matches it firmly. Size is stated for part of the rows, as once, few or many counts, or as a class when the clone is expanded.

>TRBD2|NA|TRBV11-2|TRBJ2-1|16
TGTGCCAGCAGCTCACCCCTAGCGGGAGGGGGGAATGATCAGTTCTTC
CASSSPLAGGGNDQFF
>TRBD2|NA|TRBV11-2|TRBJ2-1|17
TGTGTCAGCAGGTTAGAGCTAGCGGGAGGCTCCTACAATGAGCAGTTCTTC
CVSRLELAGGSYNEQFF
>NA|NA|TRBV11-3|TRBJ2-3|13
TGTGCCAGCAGCTTGGAAATCACAGATACGCAGTATTTT
CASSLEITDTQYF
>NA|NA|TRBV6-5|TRBJ2-3|14
TGTGCCACCCTCTCCCCAGGGATCACAGATACGCAGTATTTT
CATLSPGITDTQYF
>NA|medium-sized|TRBV6-6|TRBJ2-7|14
TGTGCCAGCAGACCCCCCGGGACGAACAACGAGCAGTACTTC
CASRPPGTNNEQYF
>NA|NA|TRBV12-3/TRBV12-4|TRBJ1-5|14
TGTACAAGCAGCCTTGGTGGGGTAGATCAGCCCCAGCATTTT
CTSSLGGVDQPQHF
>NA|few|TRBV28|TRBJ1-5|13
TGTGCCAGCAGATTCGACAGCAATCAGCCCCAGCATTTT
CASRFDSNQPQHF
>TRBD2|many|TRBV30|TRBJ2-1|13
TGTGCCTGGAGGACTAGCGGAACCAATGAGCAGTTCTTC
CAWRTSGTNEQFF
>NA|NA|TRBV11-2|TRBJ2-7|15
TGTGCCAGCAGCTCGGTGACAGGCCAGACCTGCGAGCAGTACTTC
CASSSVTGQTCEQYF
>NA|medium-sized|TRBV20-1|TRBJ1-1|17
TGCAGTGCTAGAGATGGTTCAGGGATATACATGAACACTGAAGCTTTCTTT
CSARDGSGIYMNTEAFF
>NA|NA|TRBV7-9|TRBJ2-3|15
TGTGCCAGCAGCTTCGTCTCGCAACCCACAGATACGCAGTATTTT
CASSFVSQPTDTQYF
>NA|many|TRBV12-5|TRBJ2-3|14
TGTGCTAGTGGTTTGGGGGGTGGCACAGATACGCAGTATTTT
CASGLGGGTDTQYF
>NA|few|TRBV6-1|TRBJ1-3|17
TGTGCCAGCAGGGGCCGGAGGAGGCCTCTTTCTGGAAACACCATATATTTT
CASRGRRRPLSGNTIYF
>TRBD2|few|TRBV10-2|TRBJ2-7|14
TGCGCCAGCAGTTTAGCGGGAGAGACCATCGGGCAGTACTTC
CASSLAGETIGQYF
>TRBD2|many|TRBV6-1|TRBJ2-1|13
TGTGCCAGCACCCGACCGGGGGGGAATGAGCAGTTCTTC
CASTRPGGNEQFF
>NA|many|TRBV20-1|TRBJ2-7|19
TGCAGTGCTAGAGATAAAAAGAGGAGGTCAGCCATGAGCTCCTACGAGCAGTACTTC
CSARDKKRRSAMSSYEQYF
>TRBD1|many|TRBV20-1|TRBJ1-2|14
TGCAGTGCCCCCGGGACAGGGTTTGACTATGGCTACACCTTC
CSAPGTGFDYGYTF